This is a list of T cell receptor beta chains from one sample in a study of T cells after yellow fever vaccination. TCRdb recomputed calls from the 5' RACE reads with MiXCR, one row per CDR3 protein. The repertoire includes approximately 150,000 distinct CDR3 sequences, approximately 6% of them detected once, and just under 3% sits in the top ten. The starting material was CD4+ T cells sorted from PBMCs, obtained on the day of the first yellow fever vaccination. These receptors all stem from a man between 18 and 35 years old who received the YFV17D yellow fever vaccine. The CDR3 runs from the conserved cysteine through the conserved F or W. D genes are given only for firm matches. Clone size appears in some rows only: once, few, many, or a class for an expanded clone.

d_gene: -
v_gene: TRBV5-5
abundance: -
j_gene: TRBJ2-1
CDR3nt: TGTGCCAGCAGCTTGGGTGCAGCCTCCTACAATGAGCAGTTCTTC
CDR3aa: CASSLGAASYNEQFF

d_gene: -
v_gene: TRBV5-1
abundance: many
j_gene: TRBJ1-4
CDR3nt: TGCGCCAGCAGCCGGGGGCTGGGTAATGAAAAACTGTTTTTT
CDR3aa: CASSRGLGNEKLFF

d_gene: TRBD2
v_gene: TRBV20-1
abundance: many
j_gene: TRBJ2-1
CDR3nt: TGCAGTGCTAGAGATCCAGCGGGAAGGAGCTCCTACAATGAGCAGTTCTTC
CDR3aa: CSARDPAGRSSYNEQFF

d_gene: TRBD2
v_gene: TRBV7-2
abundance: many
j_gene: TRBJ2-5
CDR3nt: TGTGCCAGCAGCTTAGTAGCGGGGGGGCCGACGGAGACCCAGTACTTC
CDR3aa: CASSLVAGGPTETQYF

d_gene: TRBD1
v_gene: TRBV7-2
abundance: many
j_gene: TRBJ1-5
CDR3nt: TGTGCCAGCAGCTCCCAGACAGGGTATAGCAATCAGCCCCAGCATTTT
CDR3aa: CASSSQTGYSNQPQHF

d_gene: -
v_gene: TRBV7-2
abundance: -
j_gene: TRBJ2-5
CDR3nt: TGTGCCAGCAGCTTAGTTGGCGGCAGGGTACAGACCCAGTACTTC
CDR3aa: CASSLVGGRVQTQYF

d_gene: -
v_gene: TRBV4-1
abundance: few
j_gene: TRBJ1-5
CDR3nt: TGCGCCAGCAGCCAAGTACCGAATGGGCCCCAGCATTTT
CDR3aa: CASSQVPNGPQHF

d_gene: -
v_gene: TRBV9
abundance: many
j_gene: TRBJ2-3
CDR3nt: TGTGCCAGCAGCGTAGGTGCAGGAATCCGGGGGCCCACAGATACGCAGTATTTT
CDR3aa: CASSVGAGIRGPTDTQYF

d_gene: TRBD2
v_gene: TRBV5-4
abundance: many
j_gene: TRBJ2-1
CDR3nt: TGTGCCAGCAGTTCCAGCGGGGGGGCCTATGAGCAGTTCTTC
CDR3aa: CASSSSGGAYEQFF

d_gene: -
v_gene: TRBV5-4
abundance: few
j_gene: TRBJ1-1
CDR3nt: TGTGCCAGCAGCTTGGGTCTGGGGTTGAACACTGAAGCTTTCTTT
CDR3aa: CASSLGLGLNTEAFF

d_gene: TRBD1
v_gene: TRBV5-1
abundance: -
j_gene: TRBJ2-1
CDR3nt: TGCGCCAGCGCGGACAGGGGGCCTAATGAGCAGTTCTTC
CDR3aa: CASADRGPNEQFF

d_gene: TRBD1
v_gene: TRBV19
abundance: -
j_gene: TRBJ1-6
CDR3nt: TGTGCCAGTAGTTGGACAGGGATGAATTCACCCCTCCACTTT
CDR3aa: CASSWTGMNSPLHF

d_gene: -
v_gene: TRBV7-9
abundance: few
j_gene: TRBJ1-5
CDR3nt: TGTGCCAGCAGTGCGGGATTGCAGCCCCAGCATTTT
CDR3aa: CASSAGLQPQHF

d_gene: -
v_gene: TRBV7-2
abundance: many
j_gene: TRBJ2-1
CDR3nt: TGTGCCAGCAGCTTTCGACCCCAGGGGGGTGAGCAGTTCTTC
CDR3aa: CASSFRPQGGEQFF

d_gene: TRBD1
v_gene: TRBV12-5
abundance: few
j_gene: TRBJ1-5
CDR3nt: TGTGCTAGTGGTTTGGTCCCGGACAGGTACAATCAGCCCCAGCATTTT
CDR3aa: CASGLVPDRYNQPQHF

d_gene: TRBD1
v_gene: TRBV28
abundance: many
j_gene: TRBJ1-2
CDR3nt: TGTGCCAGCAGAACACCCCGACAGGGAGGGGTGCATGGCTACACCTTC
CDR3aa: CASRTPRQGGVHGYTF

d_gene: -
v_gene: TRBV7-9
abundance: many
j_gene: TRBJ2-7
CDR3nt: TGTGCCAGCAGCGATGGACGGGAATCCTACGAGCAGTACTTC
CDR3aa: CASSDGRESYEQYF